This TCR beta chain originates from a study of control samples from healthy donors and cancer patients. Trimming shortened V by 7 bases and J by 0 bases, and 16 bases separated the two germline ends. This CDR3 contains 16 residues. The germline V gene encodes CDR1 SGHRS and CDR2 YFSETQ. Only in-frame clones appear in the TCRdb table, and some are missing; sequencing was by immunoSEQ multiplex PCR. Among about 170,000 clones listed, about 94% were seen once. This clonotype was sampled from a woman in her sixties or seventies in good health. V gene TRBV5-1 combines with J gene TRBJ2-2, with D perhaps matching TRBD1 (6 bases). The sequencing sample was made of blood. CDR3 residues: CASRQPGQANTGELFF. In nucleotides, the CDR3 is TGCGCCAGCCGTCAACCGGGACAAGCGAACACCGGGGAGCTGTTTTTT.